What follows are 30 T cell receptor beta chains derived from one specimen sequenced in a study of control samples from healthy donors and cancer patients. Measured with immunoSEQ multiplex PCR; TCRdb has only the in-frame clones, and not every one. Of about 58,000 clones listed, 94% are singletons. The sequenced sample was blood. The receptors were sampled from a man younger than 45 in good health.

CDR3 DNA sequence: TGTGCCAGCAGCGCTCCGGGGGGCTCCTACAATGAGCAGTTCTTC. It is translated as CASSAPGGSYNEQFF. This sequence joins TRBV9 and TRBJ2-1, with 7 bases aligning to TRBD2. This CDR3 comprises 15 residues. V lost 3 bases, J lost 0 bases, and 3 bases stayed unmatched. Germline CDR1 and CDR2: SGDLS and YYNGEE.

The sample holds one count of this clone. J is TRBJ1-1 and V is TRBV5-6, with no clear D. The V end lost 1 base, the J end lost 1 base, and 5 bases lay between the germline ends. The CDR3 is 13 amino acids. Germline V lookup: CDR1 SGHDT, CDR2 YYEEEE. In nucleotides, the CDR3 is TGTGCCAGCAGCTTGAGACAGAACACTGAAGCTTTCTTT. The encoded protein is CASSLRQNTEAFF.

The CDR3 nucleotides read TGTGCCAGCAGCCCGGGACAGGGCGGAGGTGAAAAACTGTTTTTT. It is translated as CASSPGQGGGEKLFF. The chain is built from TRBV7-2 and TRBJ1-4; 9 bases align to TRBD1. The CDR3 runs to 15 residues. Germline V CDR1 and CDR2: SGHTA, FQGNSA. The ends lost 5 bases at V and 7 bases at J; junction bases unmatched: 8.

The genes are TRBV28 and TRBJ1-5; 8 bases match TRBD1. Germline CDR1 is MDHEN and CDR2 is SYDVKM. Trimming at V came to 7 bases and at J to 1 base, leaving 6 bases not matched to a gene. The CDR3 totals 15 residues. The CDR3 nucleotides are TGTGCCAGCAACCCAGGGGGCATAAGCAATCAGCCCCAGCATTTT. It yields the protein CASNPGGISNQPQHF. Variable domain in full (rest from reference TRBV28 and TRBJ1-5): DVKVTQSSRYLVKRTGEKVFLECVQDMDHENMFWYRQDPGLGLRLIYFSYDVKMKEKGDIPEGYSVSREKKERFSLILESASTNQTSMYLCASNPGGISNQPQHFGDGTRLSIL.

This chain uses TRBV9 with TRBJ2-1; TRBD1 agrees at 7 bases. CDR3 length equals 16 residues. Trimming took 3 bases from V and 6 from J; bases not matched to a gene: 12. Germline V lookup: CDR1 SGDLS, CDR2 YYNGEE. CDR3 sequence (DNA): TGTGCCAGCAGCGCACGGACAGGTTCGACGCTCAATGAGCAGTTCTTC. It codes for CASSARTGSTLNEQFF.

The chain is built from TRBV3-1 (or the pseudogene TRBV3-2) and TRBJ1-1; D uncertain. This CDR3 is 13 amino acids long. V was trimmed by 5 bases and J by 4 bases, leaving 11 bases between them. Per the germline V gene, CDR1 is LGHDT and CDR2 is YNNKEL (reference sequence). The CDR3 DNA follows: TGTGCCAGCAGCTGCCAGTATCGCACTGAAGCTTTCTTT. Translation gives CASSCQYRTEAFF.

The CDR3 reads CASSSRTAHEAFF. The CDR3 nucleotides are TGTGCCAGCAGTTCTAGGACAGCCCATGAAGCTTTCTTT. V gene TRBV27 combines with J gene TRBJ1-1, with a tentative D call TRBD1 (6 bases). Per germline, CDR1 MNHEY and CDR2 SMNVEV (reference sequence). Trimming left V 4 bases short and J 7 bases short, with 13 bases between. The CDR3 runs 13 residues.

In nucleotides, the CDR3 is TGTGCCAGTAGTATAATCGGTCTCTCTGGGGCCAACGTCCTGACTTTC. Its translation: CASSIIGLSGANVLTF. The chain employs TRBV19 and TRBJ2-6, with D hard to call. The CDR3 is 16 amino acids. Germline V gene lookup returns CDR1 LNHDA and CDR2 SQIVND (reference sequence). Trimming removed 2 bases from V and 0 bases from J, with 8 bases in between.

Notes on this clone: The identical CDR3 is also encoded by other nucleotide sequences in the sample. This sequence joins TRBV29-1 and TRBJ1-2; 11 positions match TRBD1. V was clipped by 6 bases and J by 4 bases; unmatched bases: 7. CDR1 SQVTM and CDR2 ANQGSEA come from the germline V gene. The CDR3 length is 14 residues. CDR3 coding DNA: TGCAGCGTGGGGGGGACAGGGGGGAGCTATGGCTACACCTTC. Encoded protein: CSVGGTGGSYGYTF.

The genes are TRBV28 and TRBJ2-7, with D possibly TRBD2 on 7 matching bases. CDR3 length: 14 amino acids. CDR1 is MDHEN, CDR2 SYDVKM, per germline. The V end lost 7 bases, the J end lost 3 bases, and 16 bases lay between the germline ends. CDR3 loop: CASKGGHEFYEQYF. In nucleotides, the CDR3 is TGTGCCAGCAAGGGGGGGCACGAATTCTACGAGCAGTACTTC.

The J gene is TRBJ2-5, the V gene TRBV19; D not certain. The V gene's germline CDR1 is LNHDA and CDR2 SQIVND (reference sequence). The CDR3 loop spans 13 amino acids. Trimming took 10 bases from V and 5 from J, leaving 17 bases between them. CDR3 DNA: TGTGCCACCGCTCCCGGGCCCGAGGAGACCCAGTACTTC. Amino acid sequence: CATAPGPEETQYF.

V and J are TRBV24-1 and TRBJ2-3, with TRBD2 matching 10 bases. With V trimmed by 9 bases and J by 2 bases, 7 bases remained unmatched. CDR1 is KGHDR and CDR2 is SFDVKD in the germline V gene. CDR3 size: 15 residues. CDR3 amino acids: CATGWTSGSTDTQYF. Written as DNA, the CDR3 is TGTGCCACCGGCTGGACTAGCGGATCCACAGATACGCAGTATTTT.

This chain connects TRBV11-3 to TRBJ2-5; TRBD1 or TRBD2 may be the D gene (5 bases each). CDR1 SGHNT and CDR2 YENEEA come from the germline V gene. Trimming cost V 5 bases and J 4 bases, with 11 bases left between them. The CDR3 runs to 13 residues. The CDR3 bases are TGTGCCAGCAGCAGGACTCAGGGAGAGACCCAGTACTTC. Translated: CASSRTQGETQYF.

This chain's CDR3 is CASSPLGGGFRETQYF. The CDR3 nucleotides are TGTGCCAGCAGCCCCCTTGGGGGGGGCTTTCGGGAGACCCAGTACTTC. This chain joins TRBV6-2 or TRBV6-3 and TRBJ2-5; D possibly corresponds to TRBD2 (7 bases). Germline assignment: CDR1 MNHEY and CDR2 SVGEGT. This CDR3 has 16 residues. The ends were cut back, 6 bases at V and 5 bases at J, with 22 bases in the middle.

This chain uses TRBV9 with TRBJ2-3; D gene unclear. The V gene lost 3 bases and the J gene lost 4 bases, with 15 bases spanning the gap. This CDR3 has 15 amino acids. The V gene's germline CDR1 is SGDLS and CDR2 YYNGEE. CDR3 loop: CASSAPGRNADTQYF. The CDR3 region has the DNA TGTGCCAGCAGCGCCCCGGGTCGAAACGCAGATACGCAGTATTTT.

In its sample, this clone was seen once. The J gene is TRBJ2-3, the V gene TRBV6-1, with 11 bases fitting TRBD2. The V segment lost 0 bases and the J segment 2 bases; nucleotides outside the gene matches: 1. This CDR3 contains 16 residues. The germline CDR1 and CDR2 sequences are MNHNS and SASEGT. The CDR3 sequence is CASSEASGGATDTQYF. DNA for the CDR3: TGTGCCAGCAGTGAAGCTAGCGGGGGGGCCACAGATACGCAGTATTTT.

The sample holds one count of this clone. The chain couples TRBV16 to TRBJ2-3; TRBD2 matches at 9 bases. The CDR3 runs 14 residues. Germline assignment: CDR1 KGHSY and CDR2 FQNENV. Germline trimming cut 1 base from V and 5 bases from J; bases unmatched to any gene: 1. Here the CDR3 DNA reads TGTGCCAGCAGCCAATTAGCGGGAGTAGATACGCAGTATTTT. Its protein is CASSQLAGVDTQYF.

This clone has just one count. The gene calls are TRBV7-2 and TRBJ1-2; no definite D call. Trimming cost V 1 base and J 4 bases, with 4 bases left between them. In germline, CDR1 is SGHTA, CDR2 FQGNSA. The CDR3 extends over 12 amino acids. CDR3 sequence: CASSLVTYGYTF. The CDR3, as DNA: TGTGCCAGCAGCTTAGTTACCTATGGCTACACCTTC. Full variable domain (missing parts from reference TRBV7-2 and TRBJ1-2): GAGVSQSPSNKVTEKGKDVELRCDPISGHTALYWYRQSLGQGLEFLIYFQGNSAPDKSGLPSDRFSAERTGGSVSTLTIQRTQQEDSAVYLCASSLVTYGYTFGSGTRLTVV.

The chain carries TRBV18 and TRBJ1-5; D not resolved. CDR3 length: 15 residues. Trimming removed 6 bases at V and 0 bases at J, with 12 bases between. Looked up from germline, CDR1 is KGHSH and CDR2 is LQKENI. The DNA of the CDR3 is TGTGCCAGCTCTCGCCCCCCGGGTAGCAATCAGCCCCAGCATTTT. It translates to CASSRPPGSNQPQHF.

This chain uses TRBV4-2 with TRBJ1-2; D unresolved. CDR1 and CDR2 from the germline V gene are LGHNA and YNFKEQ. Trimming took off 2 bases at V and 7 bases at J, with 14 bases between the two ends. CDR3 length: 14 residues. The CDR3 reads CASSQFPGEGGYTF. In nucleotides, the CDR3 is TGTGCCAGCAGCCAATTTCCGGGAGAGGGTGGCTACACCTTC.

This chain uses TRBV5-8 with TRBJ2-7; D unclear. Between the trimmed V and J ends, which lost 1 base and 3 bases, there was a span of 2 bases. Germline V gene data show CDR1 as SGHTS and CDR2 as YDEGEE. The CDR3 has 11 residues. The CDR3 protein is CASSLFYEQYF. CDR3 DNA sequence: TGTGCCAGCAGCTTGTTCTACGAGCAGTACTTC.

V is TRBV9 and J is TRBJ1-4, with a possible D match to TRBD1 (5 bases). The CDR3 is 18 amino acids. In germline, CDR1 is SGDLS, CDR2 YYNGEE. Trimming took 0 bases from V and 0 from J, leaving 15 bases between them. The chain's CDR3 is CASSVGIRGGSTNEKLFF. The CDR3 bases are TGTGCCAGCAGCGTAGGTATCCGTGGGGGATCAACTAATGAAAAACTGTTTTTT.

This clone was detected only once. V and J are TRBV11-2 and TRBJ2-7, with TRBD2 as a possible D gene (6 bases). The CDR3 totals 15 residues. With 7 bases removed from V and 0 bases from J, the gap between germline ends came to 16 bases. From germline, CDR1 is SGHAT and CDR2 FQNNGV. The CDR3 region is CASTTVGGSSYEQYF. CDR3 nucleotide sequence: TGTGCCAGCACCACGGTAGGAGGGAGCTCCTACGAGCAGTACTTC.

The chain uses TRBV7-9 and TRBJ2-1; the D is unclear. The CDR3 extends over 17 amino acids. Trimming took off 4 bases at V and 0 bases at J, with 16 bases between the two ends. The germline gives CDR1 SEHNR, CDR2 FQNEAQ (reference sequence). CDR3: CASSSGSVANSYNEQFF. In DNA form, the CDR3 reads TGTGCCAGCAGCTCCGGTTCCGTCGCGAACTCCTACAATGAGCAGTTCTTC.

The CDR3 coding sequence is TGTGCCAGCAGCTTGGGGTTCTCGGGGCCTCTGTTTTTT. Amino acids: CASSLGFSGPLFF. V and J are TRBV11-2 and TRBJ1-4; D perhaps matches TRBD1 (5 bases). This CDR3 spans 13 amino acids. Trimming shortened V by 3 bases and J by 14 bases, and 16 bases separated the two germline ends. Germline V lookup: CDR1 SGHAT, CDR2 FQNNGV.

The chain combines TRBV6-6 with TRBJ1-1; D not resolved. Deletions cut 5 bases from V and 8 bases from J, with 6 bases between. CDR1 and CDR2 (germline): MNHNY, SVGAGI (reference sequence). The CDR3 covers 10 residues. The CDR3 loop reads CASSTWEAFF. The CDR3 DNA is TGTGCCAGCAGTACATGGGAAGCTTTCTTT.

CDR3 coding DNA: TGTGCCAGCTTTACTCAACGAAGCACAGATACGCAGTATTTT. Its translation is CASFTQRSTDTQYF. The chain carries TRBV18 and TRBJ2-3; the D is unclear. The CDR3 totals 14 residues. The V end lost 7 bases, the J end lost 0 bases, and 11 bases lay between the germline ends. In germline, CDR1 is KGHSH, CDR2 LQKENI.

The V gene is TRBV6-4, the J gene TRBJ2-1, with TRBD2 identical over 12 bases. V shed 3 bases, J shed 13 bases, and the junction held 4 bases outside the gene matches. CDR1 and CDR2 from the germline V gene are MRHNA and SNTAGT. The CDR3 has 13 residues. Written as DNA, the CDR3 is TGTGCCAGCAGTGAACTAGCGGGAGGTGGACAGTTCTTC. Encoded protein: CASSELAGGGQFF.

The chain carries TRBV30 and TRBJ1-3; D is uncertain. The CDR3 consists of 10 residues. Germline V gene sequence: CDR1 GTSNPN, CDR2 SVGIG (reference sequence). Between the trimmed V and J ends, which lost 4 bases and 7 bases, there was a span of 5 bases. Written as DNA, the CDR3 is TGTGCCTGGAAATTGAACACCATATATTTT. Its protein product is CAWKLNTIYF.

The V gene is TRBV3-1 (or the pseudogene TRBV3-2), the J gene TRBJ1-4, with D unresolved. The V gene lost 2 bases and the J gene lost 1 base, with 11 bases spanning the gap. Germline lookup yields CDR1 LGHDT and CDR2 YNNKEL (reference sequence). CDR3 length: 16 amino acids. The chain's CDR3 is CASSQRSLRTNEKLFF. The DNA for the CDR3 is TGTGCCAGCAGCCAAAGGAGCCTCAGAACTAATGAAAAACTGTTTTTT.